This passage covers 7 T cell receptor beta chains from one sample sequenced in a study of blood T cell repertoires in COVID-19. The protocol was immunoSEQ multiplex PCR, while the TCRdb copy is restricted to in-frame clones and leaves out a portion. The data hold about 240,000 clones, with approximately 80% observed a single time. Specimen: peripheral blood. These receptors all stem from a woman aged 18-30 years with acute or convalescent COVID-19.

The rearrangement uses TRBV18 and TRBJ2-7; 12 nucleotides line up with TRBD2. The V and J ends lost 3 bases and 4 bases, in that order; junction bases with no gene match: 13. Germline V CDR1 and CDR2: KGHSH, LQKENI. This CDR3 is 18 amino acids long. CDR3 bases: TGTGCCAGCTCACCCCGTGACGTCCGGACTAGCGGGATTTACGAGCAGTACTTC. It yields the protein CASSPRDVRTSGIYEQYF.

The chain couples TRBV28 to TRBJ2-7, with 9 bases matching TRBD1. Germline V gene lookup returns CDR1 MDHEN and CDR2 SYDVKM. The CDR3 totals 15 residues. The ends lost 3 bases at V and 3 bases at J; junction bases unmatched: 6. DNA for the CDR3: TGTGCCAGCAGTTTGGGGACAGGGCACGGCTACGAGCAGTACTTC. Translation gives CASSLGTGHGYEQYF.

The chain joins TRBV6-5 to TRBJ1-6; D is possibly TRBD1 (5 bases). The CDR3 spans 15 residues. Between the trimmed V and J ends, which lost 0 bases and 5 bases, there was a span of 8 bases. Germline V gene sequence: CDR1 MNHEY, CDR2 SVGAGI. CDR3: CASSYSGGDNSPLHF. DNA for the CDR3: TGTGCCAGCAGTTACTCGGGGGGGGATAATTCACCCCTCCACTTT.

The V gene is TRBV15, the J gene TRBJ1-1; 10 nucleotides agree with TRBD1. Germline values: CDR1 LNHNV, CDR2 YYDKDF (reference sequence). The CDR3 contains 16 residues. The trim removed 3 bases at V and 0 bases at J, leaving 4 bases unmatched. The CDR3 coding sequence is TGTGCCACCAGCAGCTGGACAGGGGGATTGAACACTGAAGCTTTCTTT. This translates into CATSSWTGGLNTEAFF.

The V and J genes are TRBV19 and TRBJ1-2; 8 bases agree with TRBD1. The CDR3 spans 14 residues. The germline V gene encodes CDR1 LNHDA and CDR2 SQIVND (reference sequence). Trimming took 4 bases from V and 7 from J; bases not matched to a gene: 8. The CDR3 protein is CASSTDRGRSGYTF. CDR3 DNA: TGTGCCAGTAGTACCGACAGGGGTCGGAGTGGCTACACCTTC.

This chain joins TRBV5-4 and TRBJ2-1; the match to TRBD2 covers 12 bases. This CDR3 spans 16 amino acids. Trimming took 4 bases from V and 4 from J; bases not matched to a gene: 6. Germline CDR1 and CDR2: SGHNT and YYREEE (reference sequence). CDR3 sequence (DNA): TGTGCCAGCAGCGCTAGCGGGAGGGCCGTTTACAATGAGCAGTTCTTC. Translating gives CASSASGRAVYNEQFF. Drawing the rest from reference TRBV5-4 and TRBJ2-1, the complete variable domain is ETGVTQSPTHLIKTRGQQVTLRCSSQSGHNTVSWYQQALGQGPQFIFQYYREEENGRGNFPPRFSGLQFPNYSSELNVNALELDDSALYLCASSASGRAVYNEQFFGPGTRLTVL.

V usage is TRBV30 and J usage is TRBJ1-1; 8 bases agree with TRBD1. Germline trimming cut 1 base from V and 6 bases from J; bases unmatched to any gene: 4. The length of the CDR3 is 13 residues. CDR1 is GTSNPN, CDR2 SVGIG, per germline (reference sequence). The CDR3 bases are TGTGCCTGGAGTGGGGGACAGGTACCTGAAGCTTTCTTT. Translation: CAWSGGQVPEAFF.